These T cell receptor beta chains were read from a single sample in a study of blood T cell repertoires in COVID-19. Only in-frame clones appear in the TCRdb table, and some are missing; sequencing was by immunoSEQ multiplex PCR. Here the sample spans 62,000 or so clones, approximately 89% being singletons. Specimen: peripheral blood. The receptor source for this set is a man over 45 with active COVID-19. CDR3s include the opening cysteine and the closing phenylalanine or tryptophan. D genes are given only for firm matches. Only part of the rows carry a size: once, few, many, or a class if the clone is expanded.

NA,TRBV6-6,NA,16,TRBJ2-5,CASSYSWGRQGETQYF,TGTGCCAGCAGTTACTCGTGGGGGCGCCAGGGGGAGACCCAGTACTTC
TRBD1,TRBV30,once,15,TRBJ2-5,CAWSPRGTGKETQYF,TGTGCCTGGAGTCCCCGAGGGACAGGGAAAGAGACCCAGTACTTC
TRBD1,TRBV6-5,NA,14,TRBJ2-7,CASILDRRPYEQYF,TGTGCCAGCATTCTGGACAGGCGACCCTACGAGCAGTACTTC
TRBD2,TRBV5-1,NA,14,TRBJ2-5,CASSSGTSRETQYF,TGCGCCAGCAGCTCCGGGACTAGCAGAGAGACCCAGTACTTC
NA,TRBV7-8,once,14,TRBJ2-7,CASSYLRVAYEQYF,TGTGCCAGCAGCTATTTGCGGGTCGCCTACGAGCAGTACTTC
TRBD1,TRBV27,NA,14,TRBJ1-4,CASSATGGAEKLFF,TGTGCCAGCAGCGCAACAGGGGGGGCTGAAAAACTGTTTTTT
NA,TRBV4-1,NA,13,TRBJ2-5,CASSQPRGEPQYF,TGCGCCAGCAGCCAACCCAGGGGGGAGCCCCAGTACTTC
NA,TRBV6-4,NA,16,TRBJ2-5,CASSDSIPYPRETQYF,TGTGCCAGCAGTGACTCGATTCCCTATCCGCGGGAGACCCAGTACTTC
TRBD2,TRBV3-1/TRBV3-2,NA,13,TRBJ2-7,CASSLAGSAREVF,TGTGCCAGCAGCCTGGCAGGCAGCGCTCGGGAGGTCTTC
TRBD2,TRBV7-2,NA,16,TRBJ2-5,CASRRGLAGVGETQYF,TGTGCCAGCAGACGAGGCCTAGCGGGGGTCGGTGAGACCCAGTACTTC
NA,TRBV6-6,NA,14,TRBJ1-4,CASKRGRLNEKLFF,TGTGCCAGCAAAAGGGGCAGGCTTAATGAAAAACTGTTTTTT
TRBD2,TRBV18,NA,15,TRBJ2-7,CASSPLAGGRYEQYF,TGTGCCAGCTCACCACTAGCGGGGGGGCGGTACGAGCAGTACTTC
TRBD1,TRBV19,NA,13,TRBJ2-3,CATRDRATDTQYF,TGTGCCACTAGGGACAGGGCGACAGATACGCAGTATTTT
NA,TRBV30,NA,11,TRBJ1-1,CARRGGSEAFF,TGTGCCCGTAGGGGGGGATCTGAAGCTTTCTTT
NA,TRBV19,NA,13,TRBJ1-1,CASRSHRATEAFF,TGTGCCAGTAGAAGCCACAGGGCCACTGAAGCTTTCTTT
TRBD1,TRBV7-9,NA,18,TRBJ2-7,CASSSAGTGSIFSYEQYF,TGTGCCAGCAGCTCGGCCGGGACAGGGTCCATTTTCTCCTACGAGCAGTACTTC
TRBD1,TRBV20-1,NA,11,TRBJ1-2,CSRQGENGYTF,TGCAGCCGACAGGGGGAAAATGGCTACACCTTC
TRBD2,TRBV7-3,NA,16,TRBJ2-1,CASSLTPSGGYNEQFF,TGTGCCAGCAGCTTAACCCCTAGCGGGGGATACAATGAGCAGTTCTTC
TRBD1,TRBV5-1,NA,17,TRBJ1-3,CASSLTGTGGERNTIYF,TGCGCCAGCAGCTTAACCGGGACAGGGGGCGAAAGAAACACCATATATTTT
TRBD2,TRBV20-1,NA,14,TRBJ2-3,CSASVSGGANTQYF,TGCAGTGCTAGTGTCAGCGGGGGGGCAAATACGCAGTATTTT
TRBD1,TRBV9,NA,15,TRBJ2-1,CASSVGGDRYNEQFF,TGTGCCAGCAGCGTAGGAGGGGACAGATACAATGAGCAGTTCTTC
NA,TRBV15,NA,15,TRBJ1-1,CATSRGGEGNTEAFF,TGTGCCACCAGCAGAGGAGGGGAGGGTAACACTGAAGCTTTCTTT
TRBD2,TRBV4-1,NA,16,TRBJ2-3,CASSQSGSLRGGAQYF,TGCGCCAGCAGCCAAAGTGGGTCTCTCCGGGGGGGGGCGCAGTATTTT
TRBD1,TRBV3-1/TRBV3-2,NA,14,TRBJ1-5,CASSYTGGSQPQHF,TGTGCCAGCAGCTACACAGGGGGGAGTCAGCCCCAGCATTTT
TRBD1,TRBV6-1,few,12,TRBJ1-1,CASSETGGEAFF,TGTGCCAGCAGTGAGACAGGGGGAGAAGCTTTCTTT
TRBD1,TRBV10-3,NA,14,TRBJ1-6,CAISEGQGVGPLHF,TGTGCCATCAGTGAGGGACAGGGAGTAGGACCCCTCCACTTT
NA,TRBV19,NA,17,TRBJ2-7,CASSAPDSPMLFYEQYF,TGTGCCAGTAGTGCACCGGACAGTCCCATGTTGTTCTACGAGCAGTACTTC
NA,TRBV12-3/TRBV12-4,NA,12,TRBJ2-5,CASSREGETQYF,TGTGCCAGCAGCCGGGAAGGAGAGACCCAGTACTTC
NA,TRBV12-5,NA,12,TRBJ1-2,CASAQGEIGYTF,TGTGCTAGTGCACAGGGCGAGATCGGCTACACCTTC
TRBD1,TRBV12-5,NA,15,TRBJ2-7,CASGLAGTGGNEQYF,TGTGCTAGTGGTTTGGCGGGGACAGGGGGCAACGAGCAGTACTTC
NA,TRBV5-1,NA,15,TRBJ2-3,CASSSPGLSTDTQYF,TGCGCCAGCAGCTCACCCGGGTTAAGCACAGATACGCAGTATTTT
TRBD1,TRBV19,NA,16,TRBJ1-1,CASSPRQGALNTEAFF,TGTGCCAGTAGTCCAAGACAGGGGGCTCTGAACACTGAAGCTTTCTTT
NA,TRBV5-1,NA,15,TRBJ1-2,CASSLGAARINGYTF,TGCGCCAGCAGCTTGGGCGCCGCGAGGATCAATGGCTACACCTTC
NA,TRBV29-1,NA,11,TRBJ1-1,CSVVTDLKAFF,TGCAGCGTTGTGACAGACCTTAAAGCTTTCTTT
NA,TRBV21-1,NA,12,TRBJ2-1,CASTAPRQEQFF,TGTGCCAGCACCGCCCCCAGACAGGAGCAGTTCTTC
NA,TRBV5-1,NA,15,TRBJ2-1,CASSLSGGSYNEQFF,TGCGCCAGCAGCTTGTCTGGAGGCTCCTACAATGAGCAGTTCTTC
NA,TRBV6-1,NA,15,TRBJ1-2,CASSEFTGTNYGYTF,TGTGCCAGCAGTGAATTTACCGGGACAAATTATGGCTACACCTTC
TRBD1,TRBV2,NA,13,TRBJ1-1,CASSEDRGGEAFF,TGTGCCAGCAGTGAAGACAGGGGCGGTGAAGCTTTCTTT
NA,TRBV28,NA,13,TRBJ2-1,CASSLIQVGEQFF,TGTGCCAGCAGTCTTATACAGGTTGGTGAGCAGTTCTTC
TRBD1,TRBV19,NA,17,TRBJ1-4,CASSRTGTGGLNEKLFF,TGTGCCAGTAGTAGAACCGGGACAGGGGGTTTGAATGAAAAACTGTTTTTT
NA,TRBV19,few,12,TRBJ1-2,CASRDTHYGYTF,TGTGCCAGTAGAGACACGCACTATGGCTACACCTTC
TRBD1,TRBV7-6,NA,15,TRBJ1-2,CASSLGAGTGGGYTF,TGTGCCAGCAGCTTAGGCGCAGGGACAGGCGGCGGCTACACCTTC
NA,TRBV5-1,few,13,TRBJ1-5,CASSLTGYQPQHF,TGCGCCAGCAGCCTCACAGGGTATCAGCCCCAGCATTTT
NA,TRBV6-1,NA,12,TRBJ1-1,CASSEVVTEAFF,TGTGCCAGCAGTGAAGTAGTCACTGAAGCTTTCTTT
NA,TRBV14,NA,13,TRBJ1-1,CASSHRTGTRAFF,TGTGCCAGCAGCCACAGAACAGGGACTAGGGCTTTCTTT
TRBD1,TRBV4-1,NA,17,TRBJ1-5,CASSPFQGGDSNQPQHF,TGCGCCAGCAGCCCCTTCCAGGGGGGAGATAGCAATCAGCCCCAGCATTTT
NA,TRBV5-4,NA,13,TRBJ1-2,CASSLNQVYGYTF,TGTGCCAGCAGCTTGAACCAGGTTTACGGCTACACCTTC
NA,TRBV3-1/TRBV3-2,NA,15,TRBJ1-3,CASSQVGGSGNTIYF,TGTGCCAGCAGCCAAGTCGGGGGAAGTGGAAACACCATATATTTT
NA,TRBV7-2,NA,13,TRBJ1-2,CASSPTESYGYTF,TGTGCCAGCAGCCCCACAGAGAGCTATGGCTACACCTTC
NA,TRBV27,NA,18,TRBJ1-5,CASRQNRLRGGVDQPQHF,TGTGCCAGCAGACAAAACAGGCTGAGGGGGGGGGTGGATCAGCCCCAGCATTTT
TRBD2,TRBV7-2,NA,16,TRBJ2-3,CASSLVASGWGDTQYF,TGTGCCAGCAGCTTAGTCGCTAGCGGCTGGGGAGATACGCAGTATTTT
TRBD2,TRBV7-2,NA,17,TRBJ2-1,CASSPWPGTSGGHEQFF,TGTGCCAGCAGCCCATGGCCCGGGACTAGCGGGGGTCATGAGCAGTTCTTC
NA,TRBV4-1,NA,13,TRBJ1-2,CASSPPGYYGYTF,TGCGCCAGCAGCCCGCCCGGGTACTATGGCTACACCTTC
NA,TRBV7-9,NA,13,TRBJ2-1,CASSLLGGSEQFF,TGTGCCAGCAGCTTACTTGGGGGGTCGGAGCAGTTCTTC
NA,TRBV5-1,NA,16,TRBJ1-4,CASSLAGPGGNEKLFF,TGCGCCAGCAGCTTGGCGGGACCTGGGGGGAATGAAAAACTGTTTTTT
NA,TRBV7-2,NA,14,TRBJ1-1,CASRLRSENTEAFF,TGTGCCAGCAGACTAAGGTCAGAGAACACTGAAGCTTTCTTT
NA,TRBV2,NA,14,TRBJ1-5,CASSDRQGNQPQHF,TGTGCCAGCAGTGATCGGCAGGGGAATCAGCCCCAGCATTTT
TRBD1,TRBV4-3,NA,15,TRBJ1-1,CASSQDRGLNTEAFF,TGCGCCAGCAGCCAAGACAGGGGGTTGAACACTGAAGCTTTCTTT
TRBD1,TRBV7-9,NA,19,TRBJ1-3,CASSLGDRGPELPGNTIYF,TGTGCCAGCAGCTTGGGGGACAGGGGGCCAGAGCTTCCTGGAAACACCATATATTTT
TRBD1,TRBV6-1,NA,14,TRBJ2-7,CASSDPGTGDVQYF,TGTGCCAGCAGTGACCCCGGGACAGGGGATGTGCAGTACTTC